One and the same sample provided the 32 T cell receptor beta chains below, sequenced in a study of radiotherapy plus CTLA-4 blockade in lung cancer. Measured with immunoSEQ multiplex PCR; TCRdb has only the in-frame clones, and not every one. The repertoire holds around 100,000 clones, roughly 77% seen once, with roughly 3.3% in the top ten. The specimen comprised peripheral blood, sampled from a patient treated with radiotherapy plus ipilimumab. Receptor source: a human donor with non-small cell lung cancer that progressed on radiotherapy plus ipilimumab. Some clones in this sample may be carry-over from other donors' samples.

This chain links TRBV28 with TRBJ2-6; possible D gene TRBD2, 5 bases. This CDR3 contains 15 residues. Trimming stripped 3 bases from V and 0 bases from J, with 6 bases between. Germline lookup yields CDR1 MDHEN and CDR2 SYDVKM. The CDR3, as DNA: TGTGCCAGCAGTTTTGAGGGCTCTGGGGCCAACGTCCTGACTTTC. Translated, it gives CASSFEGSGANVLTF. Looking up the rest from reference TRBV28 and TRBJ2-6 gives the full variable domain: DVKVTQSSRYLVKRTGEKVFLECVQDMDHENMFWYRQDPGLGLRLIYFSYDVKMKEKGDIPEGYSVSREKKERFSLILESASTNQTSMYLCASSFEGSGANVLTFGAGSRLTVL.

This clone occurred once. The V and J genes are TRBV23-1 and TRBJ1-2; 9 positions agree with TRBD1. TRBV23-1 is identified as an open reading frame with a role that is uncertain. The length of the CDR3 is 17 residues. V lost 3 bases to trimming and J lost 2 bases; unmatched junction nucleotides: 10. CDR3 loop: CASSHHRDRVKNYGYTF. The CDR3 region has the DNA TGCGCCAGCAGTCATCACCGGGACAGGGTTAAAAACTATGGCTACACCTTC.

There are a few counts of this clone. The V gene is TRBV10-3, the J gene TRBJ1-3; 9 bases map to TRBD1. The CDR3 totals 16 residues. Germline CDR1 and CDR2: ENHRY and SYGVKD. J lost 4 bases, V lost 6 bases, and 10 bases had no gene match. The CDR3 is CAISPGQGMRGNTIYF. As DNA, the CDR3 is TGTGCCATCAGCCCTGGACAGGGGATGCGGGGAAACACCATATATTTT.

The chain combines TRBV30 with TRBJ1-4, with 7 nucleotides matching TRBD1. In germline, CDR1 is GTSNPN, CDR2 SVGIG (reference sequence). Trimming cost V 3 bases and J 4 bases; bases outside gene matches: 8. This CDR3 comprises 15 residues. CDR3: CAWSPGQADNEKLFF. The CDR3 DNA follows: TGTGCCTGGAGCCCCGGACAGGCGGATAATGAAAAACTGTTTTTT.

The J gene is TRBJ1-2, the V gene TRBV7-2, with 7 nucleotides matching TRBD1. The trim removed 6 bases at V and 4 bases at J, leaving 5 bases unmatched. Germline lookup yields CDR1 SGHTA and CDR2 FQGNSA. The CDR3 sequence is 13 residues long. The CDR3: CASSYDRAYGYTF. The CDR3 coding sequence is TGTGCCAGCAGTTACGACAGGGCCTATGGCTACACCTTC.

V usage is TRBV5-1 and J usage is TRBJ1-2; TRBD1 aligns across 7 bases. This CDR3 has 15 amino acids. Germline trimming cut 3 bases from V and 3 bases from J; bases unmatched to any gene: 8. The germline gives CDR1 SGHRS, CDR2 YFSETQ. CDR3 sequence: CASSSRQGPYYGYTF. The CDR3 bases are TGCGCCAGCAGCTCAAGACAGGGCCCGTACTATGGCTACACCTTC.

CDR3 sequence: CASNDRVMNTEAFF. DNA for the CDR3: TGTGCCAGTAACGACAGAGTTATGAACACTGAAGCTTTCTTT. The chain recombines TRBV19 with TRBJ1-1; perhaps TRBD1 as D (5 bases). The V gene lost 7 bases and the J gene lost 0 bases, with 12 bases spanning the gap. The CDR3 has 14 amino acids. Germline CDR1 is LNHDA and CDR2 is SQIVND (reference sequence).

This CDR3 reads CSVPPPYRGGTEAFF. Here the CDR3 DNA reads TGCAGCGTCCCGCCGCCATACAGGGGAGGGACTGAAGCTTTCTTT. The genes are TRBV29-1 and TRBJ1-1; 7 bases match TRBD1. Germline lookup yields CDR1 SQVTM and CDR2 ANQGSEA. Losses at the gene ends were 6 bases for V and 5 bases for J; bases not matched to a gene: 15. The CDR3 extends over 15 amino acids.

The chain recombines TRBV6-5 with TRBJ2-3; D perhaps matches TRBD2 (7 bases). The CDR3 is 15 residues long. Trimming removed 2 bases from V and 3 bases from J, with 12 bases in between. Per germline, CDR1 MNHEY and CDR2 SVGAGI. The CDR3 coding sequence is TGTGCCAGCAGTTACGGGGGCGGGGGTACAGATACGCAGTATTTT. Its protein product is CASSYGGGGTDTQYF.

V gene TRBV20-1 combines with J gene TRBJ1-1; D unclear. The V gene's germline CDR1 is DFQATT and CDR2 SNEGSKA (reference sequence). Trimming removed 4 bases from V and 9 bases from J, with 6 bases in between. CDR3 size: 9 residues. The CDR3 DNA follows: TGCAGTGCTATTCACAAAGCTTTCTTT. It is translated as CSAIHKAFF.

The V gene is TRBV5-4, the J gene TRBJ2-5; no definite D call. V was pared by 4 bases and J by 4 bases, with 5 bases between. The V gene's germline CDR1 is SGHNT and CDR2 YYREEE (reference sequence). The CDR3 contains 11 residues. The chain's CDR3 is CASSIRETQYF. CDR3 nucleotides: TGTGCCAGCAGCATCCGAGAGACCCAGTACTTC. Supplemented by reference TRBV5-4 and TRBJ2-5, the full variable domain reads ETGVTQSPTHLIKTRGQQVTLRCSSQSGHNTVSWYQQALGQGPQFIFQYYREEENGRGNFPPRFSGLQFPNYSSELNVNALELDDSALYLCASSIRETQYFGPGTRLLVL.

The chain uses TRBV19 and TRBJ1-1; D perhaps matches TRBD1 (5 bases). Trimming left V 5 bases short and J 1 base short, with 17 bases between. This CDR3 is built from 16 residues. Germline V lookup: CDR1 LNHDA, CDR2 SQIVND (reference sequence). This chain's CDR3 is CASSAFQGLPNTEAFF. The CDR3, as DNA: TGTGCCAGTAGTGCCTTTCAGGGACTTCCGAACACTGAAGCTTTCTTT.

The chain combines TRBV18 with TRBJ2-3; unclear D gene. The germline V gene encodes CDR1 KGHSH and CDR2 LQKENI. Trimming took 3 bases from V and 3 from J, leaving 10 bases between them. The CDR3 length is 14 residues. CDR3 coding DNA: TGTGCCAGCTCACCCTCCGACCGGACAGATACGCAGTATTTT. It encodes CASSPSDRTDTQYF.

The chain carries TRBV6-1 and TRBJ1-5, with D uncertain. CDR1 is MNHNS, CDR2 SASEGT, per germline. The CDR3 loop spans 12 amino acids. The CDR3, as DNA: TGTGCAACGTGGGGTTACAATCAGCCCCAGCATTTT. Its translation: CATWGYNQPQHF.

This clone appeared once. V gene TRBV5-1 combines with J gene TRBJ2-5; the match to TRBD1 covers 10 bases. CDR1 and CDR2 from the germline V gene are SGHRS and YFSETQ. The CDR3 length is 16 residues. The J segment lost 1 base and the V segment lost 2 bases, leaving 5 bases of the junction unmatched. The CDR3 loop is CASSFGQGVSQETQYF. In nucleotides, the CDR3 is TGCGCCAGCAGCTTTGGACAGGGGGTGTCCCAAGAGACCCAGTACTTC.

The CDR3 sequence is CASSPRAPYGYTF. DNA for the CDR3: TGTGCCAGTAGTCCCCGGGCCCCATATGGCTACACCTTC. This rearrangement joins TRBV19 to TRBJ1-2; D gene unclear. Looked up from germline, CDR1 is LNHDA and CDR2 is SQIVND (reference sequence). Trimming removed 5 bases from V and 5 bases from J, with 12 bases in between. The CDR3 has 13 amino acids. The variable domain in full, with the rest retrieved from reference TRBV19 and TRBJ1-2, is DGGITQSPKYLFRKEGQNVTLSCEQNLNHDAMYWYRQDPGQGLRLIYYSQIVNDFQKGDIAEGYSVSREKKESFPLTVTSAQKNPTAFYLCASSPRAPYGYTFGSGTRLTVV.

This chain connects TRBV7-3 to TRBJ1-2; D is unclear. In germline, CDR1 is SGHTA, CDR2 FQGTGA. V was cut by 2 bases and J by 4 bases, with 14 bases left in between. The CDR3 consists of 15 residues. DNA for the CDR3: TGTGCCAGCAGCTTATACGGACTGGATTCCTATGGCTACACCTTC. Protein sequence: CASSLYGLDSYGYTF.

The V gene is TRBV7-3, the J gene TRBJ2-1; unclear D gene. The CDR3 spans 15 residues. Trimming removed 5 bases from V and 0 bases from J, with 11 bases in between. Germline V gives CDR1 SGHTA, CDR2 FQGTGA. CDR3 coding DNA: TGTGCCAGCAGCCCGCGGCGGAACTCCTACAATGAGCAGTTCTTC. It encodes CASSPRRNSYNEQFF. The full variable domain, with the rest looked up from reference TRBV7-3 and TRBJ2-1, is GAGVSQTPSNKVTEKGKYVELRCDPISGHTALYWYRQSLGQGPEFLIYFQGTGAADDSGLPNDRFFAVRPEGSVSTLKIQRTERGDSAVYLCASSPRRNSYNEQFFGPGTRLTVL.

The chain joins TRBV5-6 to TRBJ1-5; D is unresolved. V lost 0 bases to trimming and J lost 7 bases, with 11 bases between them. The V gene's germline CDR1 is SGHDT and CDR2 YYEEEE. The CDR3 runs 14 residues. The DNA for the CDR3 is TGTGCCAGCAGCTTGGGGCGTCTTGGGCAGCCCCAGCATTTT. Translation gives CASSLGRLGQPQHF.

The chain's CDR3 is CASSPSVGEQQPQHF. The CDR3 DNA reads TGTGCCAGCAGCCCATCGGTGGGGGAACAACAGCCCCAGCATTTT. This chain joins TRBV7-9 and TRBJ1-5; D possibly corresponds to TRBD1 (5 bases). Deletions cut 5 bases from V and 7 bases from J, with 18 bases between. The CDR3 is 15 residues long. Germline CDR1 reads SEHNR; CDR2 reads FQNEAQ (reference sequence).

V gene TRBV6-5 combines with J gene TRBJ2-2, with 7 nucleotides matching TRBD2. J gave up 4 bases and V 0 bases, and 2 bases lay outside the gene matches. CDR3 length: 15 amino acids. CDR1 MNHEY and CDR2 SVGAGI come from the germline V gene. The CDR3 sequence: CASSYSGEGTGELFF. CDR3 bases: TGTGCCAGCAGTTACTCGGGGGAGGGCACCGGGGAGCTGTTTTTT.

The chain combines TRBV6-5 with TRBJ2-7; D may be TRBD2 (6 bases). V was pared by 0 bases and J by 3 bases, with 12 bases between. CDR1 and CDR2 (germline): MNHEY, SVGAGI. The CDR3 covers 15 residues. The CDR3 loop is CASSYSTGLGYEQYF. In DNA, the CDR3 is TGTGCCAGCAGTTACTCGACGGGACTGGGCTACGAGCAGTACTTC.

The J gene is TRBJ2-5, the V gene TRBV9; perhaps D is TRBD1 or TRBD2 (5 bases each). The V end was cut by 3 bases, the J end by 3 bases, with 18 bases between. Germline V gives CDR1 SGDLS, CDR2 YYNGEE. The CDR3 has 16 residues. Here the CDR3 DNA reads TGTGCCAGCAGCGCCGAGGGGCTAGGCCGAGAAGAGACCCAGTACTTC. Translation: CASSAEGLGREETQYF. The entire variable domain, with the rest obtained from reference TRBV9 and TRBJ2-5, is as follows: DSGVTQTPKHLITATGQRVTLRCSPRSGDLSVYWYQQSLDQGLQFLIQYYNGEERAKGNILERFSAQQFPDLHSELNLSSLELGDSALYFCASSAEGLGREETQYFGPGTRLLVL.

CDR3 loop: CASSPNRGSPLHF. The CDR3 DNA follows: TGTGCCAGCAGCCCGAACCGGGGTTCACCCCTCCACTTT. This rearrangement joins TRBV7-3 to TRBJ1-6; D unresolved. The germline CDR1 and CDR2 sequences are SGHTA and FQGTGA. The CDR3 totals 13 residues. Trimming took off 5 bases at V and 9 bases at J, with 11 bases between the two ends.

This clone is a singleton in its sample. The chain joins TRBV2 to TRBJ1-5; 9 bases line up with TRBD1. The germline V gene encodes CDR1 SNHLY and CDR2 FYNNEI. With 3 bases clipped from V and 7 bases from J, the junction kept 13 bases outside the gene matches. The CDR3 spans 17 residues. CDR3 DNA: TGTGCCAGCAGTGAGGTTACCTTTGGGACAGGGCGCCAGCCCCAGCATTTT. This codes for CASSEVTFGTGRQPQHF.

In its sample, this clone ranks as medium-sized (0.01 to 0.1%). This rearrangement joins TRBV6-1 to TRBJ1-2; 9 bases map to TRBD1. V was clipped by 3 bases and J by 8 bases; unmatched bases: 7. The CDR3 is 14 residues long. Germline V gene sequence: CDR1 MNHNS, CDR2 SASEGT. The CDR3 DNA follows: TGTGCCAGCAGTGACCAACAGGGGGCTGGCGGCTACACCTTC. Its protein product is CASSDQQGAGGYTF.

The CDR3 sequence is CASSSGDQPQHF. Here the CDR3 DNA reads TGTGCCAGCAGTTCAGGGGATCAGCCCCAGCATTTT. This chain uses TRBV28 with TRBJ1-5, with D possibly being TRBD1 (6 bases). Trimming removed 4 bases from V and 5 bases from J, with 6 bases in between. Germline assignment: CDR1 MDHEN and CDR2 SYDVKM. The CDR3 runs to 12 residues. The full variable domain, completed using reference TRBV28 and TRBJ1-5, is DVKVTQSSRYLVKRTGEKVFLECVQDMDHENMFWYRQDPGLGLRLIYFSYDVKMKEKGDIPEGYSVSREKKERFSLILESASTNQTSMYLCASSSGDQPQHFGDGTRLSIL.

The CDR3: CASSLDQGYNQPQHF. CDR3 DNA: TGTGCCAGCTCATTAGATCAGGGTTACAATCAGCCCCAGCATTTT. The rearrangement links TRBV18 to TRBJ1-5; possible D gene TRBD1, 5 bases. The CDR3 runs to 15 residues. The germline V gene encodes CDR1 KGHSH and CDR2 LQKENI. Trimming took off 5 bases at V and 3 bases at J, with 14 bases between the two ends.

A single count supports this clone. The genes are TRBV7-3 and TRBJ1-1; D is uncertain. V was cut by 5 bases and J by 1 base, with 8 bases left in between. The CDR3 sequence is 13 residues long. Germline CDR1 reads SGHTA; CDR2 reads FQGTGA. The CDR3 is CASSNGWNTEAFF. The CDR3 DNA reads TGTGCCAGCAGCAACGGGTGGAACACTGAAGCTTTCTTT.

The rearrangement uses TRBV5-1 and TRBJ1-1; TRBD1 might be the D (5 bases). The CDR3 extends over 15 amino acids. Trimming took 4 bases from V and 3 from J, leaving 16 bases between them. Germline V gene sequence: CDR1 SGHRS, CDR2 YFSETQ. The CDR3 nucleotides read TGCGCCAGCAGCCCCCCCTCGGCAGGGCACACTGAAGCTTTCTTT. Residues: CASSPPSAGHTEAFF. Using reference TRBV5-1 and TRBJ1-1 for the parts outside the CDR3, the full variable domain is KAGVTQTPRYLIKTRGQQVTLSCSPISGHRSVSWYQQTPGQGLQFLFEYFSETQRNKGNFPGRFSGRQFSNSRSEMNVSTLELGDSALYLCASSPPSAGHTEAFFGQGTRLTVV.

This clone was observed a few times. The chain uses TRBV10-3 and TRBJ1-5, with 9 bases identical to TRBD1. The germline V gene has CDR1 ENHRY and CDR2 SYGVKD. J gave up 5 bases and V 3 bases, and 2 bases lay outside the gene matches. The CDR3 runs 14 residues. In DNA, the CDR3 is TGTGCCATCAGTGAAGGACAGGGGTATCAGCCCCAGCATTTT. As protein: CAISEGQGYQPQHF.

The rearrangement uses TRBV5-1 and TRBJ1-3; TRBD1 matches 9 bases. Germline trimming cut 2 bases from V and 3 bases from J; bases unmatched to any gene: 6. The germline V gene has CDR1 SGHRS and CDR2 YFSETQ. This CDR3 has 16 residues. The CDR3 DNA follows: TGCGCCAGCAGCTTAACCGGGACAGGGTATGGAAACACCATATATTTT. Translated: CASSLTGTGYGNTIYF. The variable domain in full, with the rest retrieved from reference TRBV5-1 and TRBJ1-3, is KAGVTQTPRYLIKTRGQQVTLSCSPISGHRSVSWYQQTPGQGLQFLFEYFSETQRNKGNFPGRFSGRQFSNSRSEMNVSTLELGDSALYLCASSLTGTGYGNTIYFGEGSWLTVV.